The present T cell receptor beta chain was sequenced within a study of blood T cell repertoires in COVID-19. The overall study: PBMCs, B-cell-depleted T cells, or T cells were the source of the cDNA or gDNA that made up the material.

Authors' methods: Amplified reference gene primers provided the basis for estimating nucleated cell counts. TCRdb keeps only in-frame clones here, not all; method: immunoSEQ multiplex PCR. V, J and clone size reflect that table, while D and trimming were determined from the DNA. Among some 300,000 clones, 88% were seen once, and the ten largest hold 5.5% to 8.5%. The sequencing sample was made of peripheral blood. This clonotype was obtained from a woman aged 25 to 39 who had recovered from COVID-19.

CDR3 amino acids: CASSRGTGGDYGYTF. The CDR3 DNA sequence: TGCGCCAGCAGCCGTGGGACAGGGGGCGACTATGGCTACACCTTC. The rearrangement joins TRBV4-1 to TRBJ1-2, with 12 nucleotides matching TRBD1. Germline loops: CDR1 MGHRA, CDR2 YSYEKL. Germline trimming cut 4 bases from V and 3 bases from J; bases unmatched to any gene: 3. The CDR3 contains 15 residues.